This TCR beta chain was retrieved from a study of T cells after somatic rescue of genetic block. Repertoires were generated with immunoSEQ multiplex PCR, while TCRdb's copy carries only in-frame clones and drops some. Of tens of thousands of clones listed, about nine tenths are singletons. V shed 4 bases and J 7 bases; nucleotides not matched to a gene: 8. Germline V gene lookup returns CDR1 KGHSY and CDR2 FQNENV. The CDR3 covers 14 residues. Input material: peripheral blood mononuclear cells (PBMCs). V usage is TRBV16 and J usage is TRBJ1-1; TRBD1 matches 8 bases. The sequence was collected from a man aged 40-49 years. The DNA of the CDR3 is TGTGCCAGCAGCCCGACGGGACAGGAAATTGAAGCTTTCTTT. Its protein is CASSPTGQEIEAFF. Looking up the rest from reference TRBV16 and TRBJ1-1 gives the full variable domain: GEEVAQTPKHLVRGEGQKAKLYCAPIKGHSYVFWYQQVLKNEFKFLISFQNENVFDETGMPKERFSAKCLPNSPCSLEIQATKLEDSAVYFCASSPTGQEIEAFFGQGTRLTVV.